What follows are 25 T cell receptor beta chains derived from one specimen sequenced in a study of response to subunit inactivated influenza vaccine. TCRdb used MiXCR to reprocess the RT-PCR reads, holding one entry per CDR3 protein. The repertoire includes approximately 160,000 distinct CDR3 sequences, around 10% of them detected once, and around 40% sits in the top ten. Sequencing was performed on CD8+ T cells sorted from PBMCs, taken roughly 24 months after vaccination. All receptors derive from a man between 50 and 70 years old who received an inactivated influenza vaccine.

This clonotype showed up just a few times. The chain is built from TRBV5-5 and TRBJ1-4; 7 nucleotides match TRBD1. CDR1 is SGHKS, CDR2 YYEKEE, per germline (reference sequence). The CDR3 is 13 amino acids. Trimming took 2 bases from V and 12 from J; bases not matched to a gene: 7. The CDR3 protein is CASSLRQGGQLFF. CDR3 nucleotide sequence: TGTGCCAGCAGCTTACGCCAGGGGGGGCAACTGTTTTTT.

This clonotype has more than one count but fewer than ten. CDR3 sequence: CATSTGRYNEQFF. The CDR3 DNA follows: TGTGCCACCAGCACGGGACGCTACAATGAGCAGTTCTTC. This rearrangement joins TRBV15 to TRBJ2-1; D tentatively reads TRBD1 or TRBD2 (5 bases each). This CDR3 contains 13 residues. CDR1 and CDR2 (germline): LNHNV, YYDKDF (reference sequence). The V and J ends lost 4 bases and 3 bases respectively, with 7 bases between them.

This clonotype has a count of ten or more. The V call is TRBV27, the J call TRBJ2-7; D remains unclear. Germline lookup yields CDR1 MNHEY and CDR2 SMNVEV (reference sequence). This CDR3 comprises 15 residues. V was clipped by 5 bases and J by 6 bases, with 20 bases between them. CDR3 protein: CASSPLVMGFGEQYF. The CDR3 region has the DNA TGTGCCAGCAGTCCCCTGGTGATGGGGTTCGGCGAGCAGTACTTC.

With regard to this clonotype: Lacking the conserved final phenylalanine or tryptophan, this CDR3 likely reflects a read error. The CDR3 loop is CSVVWDISLRYRMHEQFL. DNA of the CDR3: TGCAGCGTTGTCTGGGACATATCCCTTCGTTACCGAATGCATGAGCAGTTCCTC. V gene TRBV29-1 combines with J gene TRBJ2-1; possible D gene TRBD1, 6 bases. Germline V gene sequence: CDR1 SQVTM, CDR2 ANQGSEA. There are 18 residues in the CDR3. Trimming pared 4 bases from V and 8 bases from J, leaving 30 bases between.

The rearrangement links TRBV2 to TRBJ2-1; 12 nucleotides line up with TRBD2. The V segment lost 7 bases and the J segment 2 bases; nucleotides outside the gene matches: 3. The CDR3 totals 15 residues. CDR1 and CDR2 (germline): SNHLY, FYNNEI. The CDR3 here is CASIRTSGAYNEQFF. CDR3 in DNA: TGTGCCAGCATAAGGACTAGCGGGGCCTACAATGAGCAGTTCTTC.

This clonotype was recorded many times. The chain employs TRBV5-4 and TRBJ2-2, with D uncertain. Germline V CDR1 and CDR2: SGHNT, YYREEE (reference sequence). The CDR3 is 12 residues long. V lost 1 base and J 6 bases, leaving 4 bases between the germline ends. For the CDR3, the DNA is TGTGCCAGCAGCTTGTCCCCCGGGGAGCTGTTTTTT. It encodes CASSLSPGELFF.

This clonotype came up a few times. The chain joins TRBV3-1 to TRBJ2-2, with 7 bases matching TRBD2. Germline V CDR1 and CDR2: LGHDT, YNNKEL (reference sequence). The J segment lost 7 bases and the V segment lost 5 bases, leaving 7 bases of the junction unmatched. This CDR3 spans 14 amino acids. CDR3 sequence (DNA): TGTGCCAGCAGCGGACTAGGGGAGGTCGGGGAGCTGTTTTTT. This codes for CASSGLGEVGELFF.

The rearrangement links TRBV21-1 to TRBJ2-5. TRBV21-1 is termed a pseudogene. The CDR3 is 13 amino acids. The CDR3 coding sequence is TGTGCCAGCAGCAAGGTTAGCTTCGAGACCCAGTACTTC. Translation: CASSKVSFETQYF.

This rearrangement joins TRBV6-1 to TRBJ1-2, with 9 bases identical to TRBD1. This CDR3 has 14 amino acids. Germline V CDR1 and CDR2: MNHNS, SASEGT. With 7 bases clipped from V and 5 bases from J, the junction kept 8 bases outside the gene matches. The CDR3 region has the DNA TGTGCCAGCACCCCGACAGGGGGATTTTATGGCTACACCTTC. Its translation: CASTPTGGFYGYTF.

V is TRBV28 and J is TRBJ2-2, with D perhaps TRBD2 (5 bases). The CDR3 covers 11 residues. Between the trimmed V and J ends, which lost 10 bases and 5 bases, there was a span of 8 bases. Germline lookup yields CDR1 MDHEN and CDR2 SYDVKM. CDR3 in amino acids: CATLATGELFF. The CDR3 region has the DNA TGTGCCACCTTAGCGACCGGGGAGCTGTTTTTT.

This clonotype was counted a few times. The rearrangement joins TRBV20-1 to TRBJ2-1; D gene uncertain. This CDR3 region has 13 residues. V lost 3 bases and J lost 9, with 15 bases in between. Germline-derived CDR1 and CDR2 are DFQATT and SNEGSKA (reference sequence). For the CDR3, the DNA is TGCAGTGCTAGGGGCTTTTTTGAAAGTGAGCAGTTCTTC. This codes for CSARGFFESEQFF.

The rearrangement links TRBV2 to TRBJ2-1; 14 bases are a match to TRBD2. CDR1 and CDR2 (germline): SNHLY, FYNNEI. This CDR3 comprises 19 residues. V dropped 5 bases and J dropped 7; count of bases not matched to a gene: 16. The chain's CDR3 is CASSLGLAGDLGPTNEQFF. CDR3 in DNA: TGTGCCAGCAGTCTGGGACTAGCGGGAGACCTTGGGCCTACAAATGAGCAGTTCTTC.

This clonotype was seen ten or more times. The V gene is TRBV7-9, the J gene TRBJ2-1; no clear D gene. CDR1 and CDR2 from the germline V gene are SEHNR and FQNEAQ (reference sequence). The CDR3 contains 12 residues. With 0 bases removed from V and 8 bases from J, the gap between germline ends came to 5 bases. The CDR3 DNA reads as TGTGCCAGCAGCTTAGCCTCCGATGAGCAGTTCTTC. Translated: CASSLASDEQFF.

V is TRBV2 and J is TRBJ1-5, with 7 nucleotides matching TRBD1. The V gene's germline CDR1 is SNHLY and CDR2 FYNNEI. The V segment lost 5 bases and the J segment 5 bases; nucleotides outside the gene matches: 12. This CDR3 has 16 residues. The CDR3 region has the DNA TGTGCCAGCAGTCTGTATACCGGGACAGTGGATCAGCCCCAGCATTTT. It is translated as CASSLYTGTVDQPQHF.

This clonotype showed up many times. The rearrangement joins TRBV18 to TRBJ2-3; D is perhaps TRBD1 or TRBD2 (5 bases each). Germline CDR1 and CDR2: KGHSH and LQKENI. The V and J ends lost 2 bases and 5 bases respectively, with 11 bases between them. The CDR3 extends over 14 amino acids. The chain's CDR3 is CASSPGDGLDTQYF. In DNA form, the CDR3 reads TGTGCCAGCTCACCAGGGGACGGTTTAGATACGCAGTATTTT.

The sample holds a few counts of this clonotype. The chain is built from TRBV5-1 and TRBJ2-1; D is unresolved. This CDR3 has 13 residues. V was cut by 0 bases and J by 6 bases, with 7 bases left in between. Germline V gene sequence: CDR1 SGHRS, CDR2 YFSETQ. The CDR3 region is CASSLAFSNEQFF. Here the CDR3 DNA reads TGCGCCAGCAGCTTGGCCTTTAGCAATGAGCAGTTCTTC.

This chain joins TRBV6-2 or TRBV6-3 and TRBJ2-7, with D unresolved. CDR1 is MNHEY and CDR2 is SVGEGT in the germline V gene. The CDR3 consists of 12 residues. V gave up 5 bases and J gave up 1 base, with 6 bases separating them. The CDR3 sequence is CASSQTSYEQYF. DNA for the CDR3: TGTGCCAGCAGTCAGACATCCTACGAGCAGTACTTC.

Only a few counts were recorded for this clonotype. The CDR3 sequence: CASSLSGRRETQYF. The DNA for the CDR3 is TGTGCCAGCAGTTTGTCGGGCCGACGGGAGACCCAGTACTTC. The gene calls are TRBV27 and TRBJ2-5; D ambiguous. Germline-derived CDR1 and CDR2 are MNHEY and SMNVEV (reference sequence). The CDR3 extends over 14 amino acids. V was trimmed by 3 bases and J by 5 bases, leaving 13 bases between them.

This clonotype was detected only a few times. The V call is TRBV28, the J call TRBJ2-3; TRBD2 aligns across 7 bases. There are 18 residues in the CDR3. Losses at the gene ends were 4 bases for V and 0 bases for J; bases not matched to a gene: 13. The germline CDR1 and CDR2 sequences are MDHEN and SYDVKM. CDR3 region: CASSWLNLAVPSTDTQYF. DNA of the CDR3: TGTGCCAGCAGTTGGCTTAATCTAGCGGTGCCTAGCACAGATACGCAGTATTTT.

This clonotype appeared many times. The V and J genes are TRBV10-2 and TRBJ2-1; D is possibly TRBD1 or TRBD2 (6 bases each). The germline V gene has CDR1 WSHSY and CDR2 SAAADI. The CDR3 spans 14 residues. Trimming took 8 bases from V and 3 from J, leaving 14 bases between them. CDR3 DNA: TGCGCCAGCGGGGGGCTAGCGAGCTACAATGAGCAGTTCTTC. Its translation is CASGGLASYNEQFF.

This sequence joins TRBV28 and TRBJ2-1, with D possibly being TRBD1 (7 bases). Trimming took 7 bases from V and 1 from J, leaving 14 bases between them. The germline CDR1 and CDR2 sequences are MDHEN and SYDVKM. The CDR3 is made up of 15 amino acids. CDR3 sequence: CASKGGDSSYNEQFF. The CDR3 DNA is TGTGCCAGCAAAGGCGGGGACAGTTCCTACAATGAGCAGTTCTTC.

Only a few counts were recorded for this clonotype. The V gene is TRBV5-1, the J gene TRBJ1-2, with a possible D match to TRBD1 (5 bases). With 0 bases removed from V and 6 bases from J, the gap between germline ends came to 15 bases. Germline V gene data show CDR1 as SGHRS and CDR2 as YFSETQ. This CDR3 contains 15 residues. CDR3 DNA sequence: TGCGCCAGCAGCTTGGTACCCAGGGCGGCGGATGGCTACACCTTC. It encodes CASSLVPRAADGYTF.

This clonotype has only a few counts. The J gene is TRBJ2-7, the V gene TRBV5-1; the D is unclear. Germline V gene data show CDR1 as SGHRS and CDR2 as YFSETQ. Trimming took 1 base from V and 3 from J, leaving 8 bases between them. This CDR3 region has 13 residues. CDR3 residues: CASSLQEDYEQYF. DNA of the CDR3: TGCGCCAGCAGCTTGCAGGAAGACTACGAGCAGTACTTC.

The V gene is TRBV4-2, the J gene TRBJ2-3; weak D call: TRBD1 (5 bases). Germline V CDR1 and CDR2: LGHNA, YNFKEQ. Trimming cost V 0 bases and J 0 bases, with 13 bases left between them. The CDR3 runs to 17 residues. CDR3 DNA sequence: TGTGCCAGCAGCCAAGAAGGGGTGGGAACTAGCACAGATACGCAGTATTTT. It specifies CASSQEGVGTSTDTQYF.

This sequence joins TRBV4-3 and TRBJ2-7; TRBD1 matches 8 bases. This CDR3 has 16 amino acids. Germline V lookup: CDR1 LGHNA, CDR2 YSLEER. The ends lost 1 base at V and 2 bases at J; junction bases unmatched: 7. Here the CDR3 reads CASSQGNPGQAYEQYF. The DNA for the CDR3 is TGCGCCAGCAGCCAAGGTAATCCGGGACAGGCCTACGAGCAGTACTTC.